Listed here are 32 T cell receptor beta chains from one sample, sequenced in a study of blood T cell repertoires in COVID-19. Only in-frame clones appear in the TCRdb table, and some are missing; sequencing was by immunoSEQ multiplex PCR. The sample contains some 37,000 clones, about 85% of which appear only once. The specimen sequenced was peripheral blood. The receptor source for this set is a man aged 80 or over with active or convalescent COVID-19.

The rearrangement uses TRBV15 and TRBJ2-2; maybe TRBD2 (5 bases). Between the trimmed V and J ends, which lost 5 bases and 4 bases, there was a span of 20 bases. The CDR3 spans 17 residues. From germline, CDR1 is LNHNV and CDR2 YYDKDF (reference sequence). This chain's CDR3 is CATSPLTPGLFTGELFF. CDR3 bases: TGTGCCACCAGCCCCCTGACGCCGGGGTTGTTCACCGGGGAGCTGTTTTTT.

The chain has TRBV6-2 or TRBV6-3 and TRBJ2-7; D is unclear. Deletions cut 2 bases from V and 6 bases from J, with 14 bases between. The CDR3 length is 14 residues. Germline V gives CDR1 MNHEY, CDR2 SVGEGT. This CDR3 is CASSYQNSYGEQYF. In DNA, the CDR3 is TGTGCCAGCAGTTACCAAAATTCCTACGGCGAGCAGTACTTC.

This chain connects TRBV27 to TRBJ2-1, with TRBD1 identical over 10 bases. Trimming cost V 7 bases and J 6 bases; bases outside gene matches: 6. The CDR3 has 14 residues. The germline V gene has CDR1 MNHEY and CDR2 SMNVEV (reference sequence). The CDR3, as DNA: TGTGCCAGCACGACAGGGGGCGGGGGCAATGAGCAGTTCTTC. Protein sequence: CASTTGGGGNEQFF.

The chain has TRBV5-6 and TRBJ1-5; TRBD1 matches 9 bases. V lost 2 bases to trimming and J lost 7 bases; unmatched junction nucleotides: 10. The CDR3 contains 16 residues. The germline CDR1 and CDR2 sequences are SGHDT and YYEEEE. The CDR3 protein is CASSFGTGQAHQPQHF. Written as DNA, the CDR3 is TGTGCCAGCAGCTTTGGGACAGGGCAAGCCCACCAGCCCCAGCATTTT.

This chain links TRBV5-1 with TRBJ2-3; TRBD2 is a possible D gene (7 bases). Germline V gene data show CDR1 as SGHRS and CDR2 as YFSETQ. The CDR3 extends over 15 amino acids. V lost 2 bases and J lost 2, with 12 bases in between. The CDR3 DNA follows: TGCGCCAGCAGCTTTCGCGGGGGCAACACAGATACGCAGTATTTT. It specifies CASSFRGGNTDTQYF.

V usage is TRBV3-1 (or the pseudogene TRBV3-2) and J usage is TRBJ2-1; TRBD2 aligns across 12 bases. The junction had 8 bases not matched to a gene; V was cut back by 4 bases and J by 4 bases. Germline CDR1 reads LGHDT; CDR2 reads YNNKEL (reference sequence). This CDR3 is built from 17 residues. The CDR3 region is CASSPKMTSGGYNEQFF. The CDR3 coding sequence is TGTGCCAGCAGCCCCAAGATGACTAGCGGGGGTTACAATGAGCAGTTCTTC.

This clone was seen more than once but under ten times. The rearrangement joins TRBV5-1 to TRBJ1-6; D is ambiguous. CDR1 is SGHRS, CDR2 YFSETQ, per germline. Deletions cut 3 bases from V and 7 bases from J, with 11 bases between. The CDR3 consists of 14 residues. The CDR3 DNA is TGCGCCAGCAGCTACCGGGATTTGAATTCACCCCTCCACTTT. Translating it yields CASSYRDLNSPLHF.

The chain employs TRBV10-3 and TRBJ1-1, with D possibly being TRBD1 (5 bases). The germline V gene has CDR1 ENHRY and CDR2 SYGVKD. The CDR3 loop spans 14 amino acids. V was pared by 0 bases and J by 7 bases, with 12 bases between. CDR3 nucleotides: TGTGCCATCAGTGAGTCGACAGTTACTCATGAAGCTTTCTTT. Its translation: CAISESTVTHEAFF.

The chain joins TRBV6-5 to TRBJ2-7; 7 bases are shared with TRBD2. The CDR3 spans 15 residues. After removal of 2 bases from V and 7 bases from J, the junction contained 11 bases not matched to a gene. Looked up from germline, CDR1 is MNHEY and CDR2 is SVGAGI. The CDR3 region has the DNA TGTGCCAGCAGTTACAAGACTGGGAGGGTAGGAGAGCAGTACTTC. Encoded protein: CASSYKTGRVGEQYF.

The chain recombines TRBV2 with TRBJ2-3; perhaps TRBD2 as D (5 bases). Germline V gene sequence: CDR1 SNHLY, CDR2 FYNNEI. This CDR3 is built from 15 residues. With 4 bases removed from V and 5 bases from J, the gap between germline ends came to 16 bases. The CDR3 sequence is CASSGEARVLDTQYF. The CDR3 bases are TGTGCCAGCAGTGGGGAAGCGCGGGTTTTAGATACGCAGTATTTT.

The chain employs TRBV3-1 (or the pseudogene TRBV3-2) and TRBJ2-7, with D hard to call. Between the trimmed V and J ends, which lost 0 bases and 6 bases, there was a span of 18 bases. The CDR3 is made up of 16 amino acids. CDR1 is LGHDT and CDR2 is YNNKEL in the germline V gene (reference sequence). The CDR3 spells CASSQDYQAGSAEQYF. As DNA, the CDR3 is TGTGCCAGCAGCCAAGATTACCAGGCTGGTTCGGCCGAGCAGTACTTC.

This clone was observed once. The chain combines TRBV6-1 with TRBJ1-6; the match to TRBD1 covers 8 bases. CDR1 is MNHNS and CDR2 is SASEGT in the germline V gene. The CDR3 runs to 17 residues. The V segment lost 3 bases and the J segment 6 bases; nucleotides outside the gene matches: 10. Here the CDR3 DNA reads TGTGCCAGCAGTGATTCAGGACAGGGACGCTTTAATTCACCCCTCCACTTT. This sequence encodes CASSDSGQGRFNSPLHF.

The chain employs TRBV7-6 and TRBJ2-2, with D maybe TRBD1 (6 bases). V gave up 5 bases and J gave up 5 bases, with 12 bases separating them. The CDR3 sequence is 14 residues long. Germline V CDR1 and CDR2: SGHVS, FNYEAQ. The CDR3 bases are TGTGCCAGCAGCCTCAGGGGAGCGACCGGGGAGCTGTTTTTT. Translating gives CASSLRGATGELFF. Complete variable domain (other parts from reference TRBV7-6 and TRBJ2-2): GAGVSQSPRYKVTKRGQDVALRCDPISGHVSLYWYRQALGQGPEFLTYFNYEAQQDKSGLPNDRFSAERPEGSISTLTIQRTEQRDSAMYRCASSLRGATGELFFGEGSRLTVL.

The chain is built from TRBV12-5 and TRBJ1-1; 7 nucleotides line up with TRBD1. This CDR3 spans 12 amino acids. With V trimmed by 6 bases and J by 9 bases, 7 bases remained unmatched. Germline CDR1 LGHNT, CDR2 FRNRAP. The CDR3 loop is CASGLGTDKAFF. CDR3 in DNA: TGTGCTAGTGGCCTAGGGACAGACAAAGCTTTCTTT.

This clone was detected a few times. This chain connects TRBV7-4 to TRBJ1-1; TRBD1 aligns across 9 bases. The CDR3 length is 18 residues. Germline CDR1 SGHVT, CDR2 SQSDAQ. The V gene end was trimmed by 6 bases and the J gene end by 3 bases; junction bases not matched to a gene: 17. CDR3 sequence reads: CASRLPRTGASWDTEAFF. The CDR3 DNA follows: TGTGCCAGCAGGTTACCTCGGACAGGGGCCTCGTGGGACACTGAAGCTTTCTTT.

The chain uses TRBV3-1 (or the pseudogene TRBV3-2) and TRBJ2-3; 7 positions agree with TRBD2. The ends lost 8 bases at V and 6 bases at J; junction bases unmatched: 11. From germline, CDR1 is LGHDT and CDR2 YNNKEL (reference sequence). This CDR3 is built from 14 residues. The DNA of the CDR3 is TGTGCCAGCGAAGGGGATGCGGGAGCTGATACGCAGTATTTT. Its translation is CASEGDAGADTQYF.

The chain is built from TRBV19 and TRBJ1-1, with 7 bases fitting TRBD1. The CDR3 sequence is 16 residues long. V was clipped by 10 bases and J by 0 bases; unmatched bases: 14. Germline CDR1 and CDR2: LNHDA and SQIVND (reference sequence). CDR3 sequence (DNA): TGTGCCACCGTATCCGGGACAGATTACATGAACACTGAAGCTTTCTTT. Protein product: CATVSGTDYMNTEAFF.

This clone showed up just a few times. This sequence joins TRBV30 and TRBJ1-5; 8 bases line up with TRBD1. V was pared by 5 bases and J by 2 bases, with 2 bases of the junction left unmatched. This CDR3 contains 13 residues. The germline CDR1 and CDR2 sequences are GTSNPN and SVGIG (reference sequence). This chain's CDR3 is CAWDRGGNQPQHF. The DNA of the CDR3 is TGTGCCTGGGACAGGGGTGGCAATCAGCCCCAGCATTTT.

The chain joins TRBV5-4 to TRBJ2-1, with 7 bases fitting TRBD2. CDR3 length: 15 amino acids. Germline V gives CDR1 SGHNT, CDR2 YYREEE (reference sequence). The J segment lost 7 bases and the V segment lost 4 bases, leaving 11 bases of the junction unmatched. CDR3 DNA: TGTGCCAGCAGCCTCCAGCAGACTAGCTTGAATGAGCAGTTCTTC. This sequence encodes CASSLQQTSLNEQFF.

This clone was seen a handful of times. The chain links TRBV2 to TRBJ2-5; the D gene is possibly TRBD1 (6 bases). The CDR3 is made up of 13 amino acids. The germline CDR1 and CDR2 sequences are SNHLY and FYNNEI. Trimming stripped 10 bases from V and 7 bases from J, with 19 bases between. CDR3 protein: CATRLQGRGTQYF. In nucleotides, the CDR3 is TGTGCCACCCGCCTACAGGGTAGAGGGACCCAGTACTTC.

The genes are TRBV4-2 and TRBJ2-7; D remains unclear. Deletions cut 0 bases from V and 6 bases from J, with 18 bases between. The CDR3 is 16 residues long. Germline values: CDR1 LGHNA, CDR2 YNFKEQ. CDR3 sequence reads: CASSQDPSGVPFEQYF. In DNA form, the CDR3 reads TGTGCCAGCAGCCAAGATCCTTCCGGTGTCCCCTTCGAGCAGTACTTC.

The gene calls are TRBV6-1 and TRBJ2-1; TRBD2 agrees at 8 bases. Germline CDR1 reads MNHNS; CDR2 reads SASEGT. This CDR3 contains 14 residues. The V gene end was trimmed by 4 bases and the J gene end by 6 bases; junction bases not matched to a gene: 5. Here the CDR3 reads CASSVGGAINEQFF. The CDR3, as DNA: TGTGCCAGCAGTGTCGGGGGGGCTATCAATGAGCAGTTCTTC.

V gene TRBV11-3 combines with J gene TRBJ2-1; a weak D match, TRBD2 (6 bases). The germline gives CDR1 SGHNT, CDR2 YENEEA. Trimming cost V 6 bases and J 9 bases, with 15 bases left between them. The CDR3 is made up of 13 amino acids. This CDR3 reads CASSRDFTLEQFF. The CDR3 DNA follows: TGTGCCAGCAGTAGGGACTTCACTCTTGAGCAGTTCTTC.

The CDR3 loop is CASSSTDTLLDTQYF. The CDR3 coding sequence is TGTGCCAGCAGTTCGACAGACACCCTTCTGGATACGCAGTATTTT. The chain joins TRBV6-2 or TRBV6-3 to TRBJ2-3; possibly TRBD1 for D (5 bases). The CDR3 extends over 15 amino acids. Germline V gene data show CDR1 as MNHEY and CDR2 as SVGEGT. The V end was cut by 4 bases, the J end by 6 bases, with 17 bases between.

This clone was detected only once. This rearrangement joins TRBV7-3 to TRBJ2-6; D call uncertain. The CDR3 is made up of 16 amino acids. V was shortened by 5 bases and J by 0 bases, with 11 bases between the two germline ends. Looked up from germline, CDR1 is SGHTA and CDR2 is FQGTGA. CDR3 loop: CASSTGLLSGANVLTF. In DNA, the CDR3 is TGTGCCAGCAGCACGGGTTTACTCTCTGGGGCCAACGTCCTGACTTTC.

A few counts support this clone. V and J are TRBV7-2 and TRBJ1-2, with TRBD1 as a possible D gene (6 bases). The CDR3 has 13 amino acids. Per germline, CDR1 SGHTA and CDR2 FQGNSA. The V end lost 5 bases, the J end lost 2 bases, and 9 bases lay between the germline ends. The CDR3 DNA reads as TGTGCCAGCAGCGGACAGACAAACTATGGCTACACCTTC. Protein sequence: CASSGQTNYGYTF.

The chain employs TRBV20-1 and TRBJ2-3; 7 positions agree with TRBD1. From germline, CDR1 is DFQATT and CDR2 SNEGSKA (reference sequence). The V gene end was trimmed by 5 bases and the J gene end by 6 bases; junction bases not matched to a gene: 2. The CDR3 length is 11 residues. The CDR3 spells CSAHRGDTQYF. The CDR3 bases are TGCAGTGCTCACAGGGGTGATACGCAGTATTTT.

Regarding this clone: At one of its ends the junction is not consistent with the germline gene, which may arise from a read error. V gene TRBV2 combines with J gene TRBJ1-3; D possibly corresponds to TRBD1 (6 bases). The CDR3 consists of 16 residues. From germline, CDR1 is SNHLY and CDR2 FYNNEI. The CDR3 DNA reads TGTGCCAGCACTGAAGCGACAGGCATCTCTGGAAACACCATATATTTT. Residues: CASTEATGISGNTIYF.

This chain links TRBV30 with TRBJ1-1; D gene ambiguous. The CDR3 totals 14 residues. The germline gives CDR1 GTSNPN, CDR2 SVGIG (reference sequence). Trimming shortened V by 4 bases and J by 1 base, and 13 bases separated the two germline ends. This chain's CDR3 is CAWTGRRGNTEAFF. Written as DNA, the CDR3 is TGTGCCTGGACCGGGCGTCGGGGGAACACTGAAGCTTTCTTT.

There are a few counts of this clone. The rearrangement links TRBV20-1 to TRBJ2-5; unclear D gene. The V and J ends lost 5 bases and 5 bases respectively, with 9 bases between them. The CDR3 length is 11 residues. Germline CDR1 is DFQATT and CDR2 is SNEGSKA (reference sequence). The CDR3 DNA is TGCAGTGCTTCCGAGCTGGAGACCCAGTACTTC. Its translation: CSASELETQYF.

This clone was picked up one time. This sequence joins TRBV5-1 and TRBJ1-1; 7 bases are a match to TRBD1. With 2 bases clipped from V and 1 base from J, the junction kept 5 bases outside the gene matches. Germline V CDR1 and CDR2: SGHRS, YFSETQ. The CDR3 is made up of 15 amino acids. DNA of the CDR3: TGCGCCAGCAGCTTAGGCGGACAGGCGAACACTGAAGCTTTCTTT. Translation gives CASSLGGQANTEAFF.

The rearrangement uses TRBV7-2 and TRBJ2-7, with 15 nucleotides matching TRBD2. This CDR3 has 14 amino acids. The V and J ends lost 10 bases and 4 bases, in that order; junction bases with no gene match: 5. In germline, CDR1 is SGHTA, CDR2 FQGNSA. The CDR3 spells CATGTSGGNYEQYF. CDR3 bases: TGTGCCACCGGGACTAGCGGGGGGAATTACGAGCAGTACTTC.